The rows below give T cell receptor beta chains drawn from one sample of a study of T cells in localized non-small cell lung cancer. Here immunoSEQ multiplex PCR was the method, and the copy in TCRdb shows in-frame clones only, minus some. Among over 70,000 clones listed, 86% were seen once. The sample here was peripheral blood, taken before any cancer treatment. All receptors come from a male donor at least 60 years old with stage III squamous cell lung carcinoma. CDR3s leave out the opening cysteine and the closing phenylalanine or tryptophan.

j_call: TRBJ2-3
v_call: TRBV19
cdr3_aa: ASSPRTGSADTQY

j_call: TRBJ1-5
v_call: TRBV6-5
cdr3_aa: ASSLSGGNQPQH

j_call: TRBJ1-5
v_call: TRBV30
cdr3_aa: AWSADRGPNQPQH

j_call: TRBJ1-4
v_call: TRBV29-1
cdr3_aa: SVRQGDREKLF

j_call: TRBJ1-2
v_call: TRBV5-6
cdr3_aa: ASSLGMGHYGYT

j_call: TRBJ1-5
v_call: TRBV5-1
cdr3_aa: ASSLGHENQPQH

j_call: TRBJ1-2
v_call: TRBV30
cdr3_aa: AWSTGIIYGYT

j_call: TRBJ2-5
v_call: TRBV7-9
cdr3_aa: ASSLGGGQETQY

j_call: TRBJ1-5
v_call: TRBV18
cdr3_aa: ASSPSVGSNQPQH

j_call: TRBJ1-1
v_call: TRBV18
cdr3_aa: ASSRSGTRSEAF

j_call: TRBJ2-1
v_call: TRBV4-3
cdr3_aa: ASSGRGNSYNEQF

j_call: TRBJ2-5
v_call: TRBV14
cdr3_aa: ASSQGARAGAEEGETQY

j_call: TRBJ2-3
v_call: TRBV9
cdr3_aa: ASSASSGGASHTQY

j_call: TRBJ2-7
v_call: TRBV2
cdr3_aa: ASRVADWAYEQY

j_call: TRBJ1-6
v_call: TRBV7-6
cdr3_aa: ASSTTQGSNSPLH

j_call: TRBJ1-1
v_call: TRBV6-5
cdr3_aa: ASSYRRTGLGTEAF

j_call: TRBJ1-3
v_call: TRBV5-6
cdr3_aa: ASSLRGGTGNTIY

j_call: TRBJ2-7
v_call: TRBV21-1
cdr3_aa: ASNGDRGLSYEQY

j_call: TRBJ1-5
v_call: TRBV19
cdr3_aa: ASSLHLGAGGYSNQPQH

j_call: TRBJ2-2
v_call: TRBV5-1
cdr3_aa: ASSQDRNTGELF

j_call: TRBJ1-2
v_call: TRBV6-1
cdr3_aa: ASSEDRVLGYT

j_call: TRBJ1-6
v_call: TRBV6-6
cdr3_aa: ASSSDGVRSPLH

j_call: TRBJ1-2
v_call: TRBV27
cdr3_aa: ASSPWALEAYGYT